Here is one T cell receptor beta chain with its context. This receptor's antigen is unknown. No base-level quality is on record; no much larger clone is a single base apart. The CDR3 runs 15 amino acids, cysteine and phenylalanine included. Only the CDR3 DNA stays, 45 bases, in frame from base 1. CDR1 PRHDT and CDR2 FYEKMQ are derived from the germline V gene (reference sequence). The V and J ends are trimmed by 4 bases and 0 bases, leaving 7 bases between them. These data belong to a study of blood T cell repertoires in COVID-19 (dated by TCRdb to the early 2020s). Regarding the study in general: The collaborator samples originated in the United States, Italy and Spain and spanned the acute and convalescent phases of COVID-19. Sample metadata almost always included a de-identified subject ID, COVID-19 status, age in years and sex. The material from the prospective study consisted of cDNA or gDNA derived from T cells, B-cell-depleted T cells, or PBMCs. Where available, HLA class I and class II types were taken from metadata supplied by the sample provider and were not determined by assay-based typing. Subjects who had been exposed to COVID-19, were actively infected with it, or had recovered from it provided the deeply sampled blood TCRbeta repertoires that made up the dataset. The repertoires were released in a freely available public database meant as a resource for research on the immune response to SARS-CoV-2. Samples were obtained from the ongoing ImmuneRACE study (first 160 participants) and from over 1,000 subjects provided by 6 global collaborators.

Overall study results and their limits: Clinical and demographic metadata were provided uncurated, with the amount varying by source and participant.

TCRbeta CDR3 regions were amplified from genomic DNA using the immunoSEQ Assay, a bias-controlled multiplex PCR. In the paper's pipeline: Nucleated cell counts per sample were estimated from amplification of reference gene primers within the assay. To quantify the absolute abundance of each unique TCRbeta CDR3 rearrangement, sequence reads were collapsed and filtered. For each sample, productive Simpson clonality was calculated as the square root of Simpson's diversity index across productive rearrangements. Held by TCRdb, this immuneACCESS table contains in-frame sequences only and omits some clones. Under half of the omission traces to an unresolved V gene where checked; the cause of the rest is unknown. The DNA gave D and trimming, while V, J and clone size come from that table. The sample has about 69,000 clones on record, approximately 79% of them singletons. 15% to 20% of the sample lies in the top ten.

The collaborating institutions used their own protocols to collect whole blood in K2EDTA tubes. For TCRbeta analysis, collaborators shipped samples as frozen whole blood, isolated PBMCs, or DNA extracted from either of those sample types. The specimen was peripheral blood. The TCR sequence derives from a man in his 60s with acute or convalescent COVID-19. Here the chain combines TRBV13 and TRBJ1-6; the D region possibly corresponds to TRBD1 (5 bases align). The nucleotide sequence is TGTGCCAGCAGCTCCAGGGACTCCTATAATTCACCCCTCCACTTT. It translates as CASSSRDSYNSPLHF. When the CDR3 is completed using the reference TRBV13 and TRBJ1-6 genes on either side, the full variable domain is AAGVIQSPRHLIKEKRETATLKCYPIPRHDTVYWYQQGPGQDPQFLISFYEKMQSDKGSIPDRFSAQQFSDYHSELNMSSLELGDSALYFCASSSRDSYNSPLHFGNGTRLTVT.